Listed below are T cell receptor beta chains from one sample, sequenced in a study of blood T cell repertoires in COVID-19. Profiled with immunoSEQ multiplex PCR; TCRdb holds only in-frame clones, not every one. The sample has about 100,000 clones; roughly 80% are singletons. Sequenced material: peripheral blood. These receptors were taken from a woman aged 70-85 years with acute or convalescent COVID-19. CDR3s include the opening cysteine and the closing phenylalanine or tryptophan. Fields, in order: D gene, V gene, J gene, clone size, CDR3 DNA, CDR3 protein. D genes are given only for firm matches. Size is stated for part of the rows, as once, few or many counts, or as a class when the clone is expanded.

D gene: TRBD1; V gene: TRBV28; J gene: TRBJ1-1; clone size: few; CDR3 DNA: TGTGCCAGCGATTTTATAGGGACAGGGGGTGGAGTAGCTTTCTTT; CDR3 protein: CASDFIGTGGGVAFF
D gene: .; V gene: TRBV27; J gene: TRBJ2-2; clone size: .; CDR3 DNA: TGTGCCAGCAGTTTTAAGGGGCCCGGCACCGGGGAGCTGTTTTTT; CDR3 protein: CASSFKGPGTGELFF
D gene: .; V gene: TRBV6-1; J gene: TRBJ2-3; clone size: .; CDR3 DNA: TGTGCCAGCAGTGTTACGGGGGGCAGGCCGTGGGACACAGATACGCAGTATTTT; CDR3 protein: CASSVTGGRPWDTDTQYF
D gene: .; V gene: TRBV24-1; J gene: TRBJ2-3; clone size: .; CDR3 DNA: TGTGCCACCAGTGACCGCAGGGGATTTGGCACAGATACGCAGTATTTT; CDR3 protein: CATSDRRGFGTDTQYF
D gene: .; V gene: TRBV6-1; J gene: TRBJ2-2; clone size: .; CDR3 DNA: TGTGCCAGCAGTGAAATTCTGGGGGCCTTCGGGGAGCTGTTTTTT; CDR3 protein: CASSEILGAFGELFF
D gene: .; V gene: TRBV4-3; J gene: TRBJ1-5; clone size: .; CDR3 DNA: TGCGCCAGCAGCCAAGATGGGGCAGACTATCAGCCCCAGCATTTT; CDR3 protein: CASSQDGADYQPQHF
D gene: .; V gene: TRBV4-1; J gene: TRBJ1-1; clone size: .; CDR3 DNA: TGCGCCAGCAGCCAAGGGGGGGGCGGCGGAAATGAAGCTTTCTTT; CDR3 protein: CASSQGGGGGNEAFF
D gene: TRBD1; V gene: TRBV7-6; J gene: TRBJ1-3; clone size: .; CDR3 DNA: TGTGCCAGCAGCTTAGCCAGGGGGGAAAGCACCATATATTTT; CDR3 protein: CASSLARGESTIYF
D gene: TRBD1; V gene: TRBV19; J gene: TRBJ2-2; clone size: .; CDR3 DNA: TGTGCCAGTAGTATGGGACAGGGATCGGGGGAGCTGTTTTTT; CDR3 protein: CASSMGQGSGELFF
D gene: .; V gene: TRBV28; J gene: TRBJ1-1; clone size: .; CDR3 DNA: TGTGCCAGCAGTTTTTCCGGGACAAGGGGTGAGGTGAACACTGAAGCTTTCTTT; CDR3 protein: CASSFSGTRGEVNTEAFF
D gene: TRBD2; V gene: TRBV10-3; J gene: TRBJ2-5; clone size: .; CDR3 DNA: TGTGCCATCAGTGACGGGGGGACAGAGACCCAGTACTTC; CDR3 protein: CAISDGGTETQYF
D gene: TRBD1; V gene: TRBV4-3; J gene: TRBJ2-3; clone size: .; CDR3 DNA: TGCGCCAGCAGCCAAGGACAGGGTAGCACAGATACGCAGTATTTT; CDR3 protein: CASSQGQGSTDTQYF
D gene: .; V gene: TRBV2; J gene: TRBJ1-5; clone size: many; CDR3 DNA: TGTGCCAGCAGTCCCTCTGGGGGACTTTTTGTCCAGCCCCAGCATTTT; CDR3 protein: CASSPSGGLFVQPQHF
D gene: .; V gene: TRBV30; J gene: TRBJ2-1; clone size: .; CDR3 DNA: TGTGCCTGGACTAGCTCCTACAATGAGCAGTTCTTC; CDR3 protein: CAWTSSYNEQFF
D gene: TRBD1; V gene: TRBV30; J gene: TRBJ1-2; clone size: .; CDR3 DNA: TGTGCCTGGAGTGCCCGGGACAGGGGAATTTGGGGCTACACCTTC; CDR3 protein: CAWSARDRGIWGYTF
D gene: .; V gene: TRBV6-5; J gene: TRBJ1-1; clone size: .; CDR3 DNA: TGTGCCAGCAGTTCCGACATGAAGAACACTGAAGCTTTCTTT; CDR3 protein: CASSSDMKNTEAFF
D gene: TRBD1; V gene: TRBV7-2; J gene: TRBJ1-5; clone size: .; CDR3 DNA: TGTGCCAGCAGCTTAGGCCAGGGGGCCTATCAGCCCCAGCATTTT; CDR3 protein: CASSLGQGAYQPQHF
D gene: TRBD1; V gene: TRBV6-1; J gene: TRBJ1-1; clone size: .; CDR3 DNA: TGTGCCAGCAGTGAAATGGGACAGGTGAACACTGAAGCTTTCTTT; CDR3 protein: CASSEMGQVNTEAFF
D gene: TRBD2; V gene: TRBV5-4; J gene: TRBJ2-5; clone size: .; CDR3 DNA: TGTGCCAGCAGCTTGAAACTAGCGGGGCAAGAGACCCAGTACTTC; CDR3 protein: CASSLKLAGQETQYF
D gene: .; V gene: TRBV3-1/TRBV3-2; J gene: TRBJ1-4; clone size: .; CDR3 DNA: TGTGCCAGCAGCCCTTCTCCGAACAGGGTTTCCAATGATGGGCTGTTTTTT; CDR3 protein: CASSPSPNRVSNDGLFF
D gene: TRBD1; V gene: TRBV19; J gene: TRBJ2-3; clone size: .; CDR3 DNA: TGTGCCAGTCGTCGACAGGGGATAGATACGCAGTATTTT; CDR3 protein: CASRRQGIDTQYF
D gene: TRBD1; V gene: TRBV19; J gene: TRBJ1-2; clone size: few; CDR3 DNA: TGTGCCAGTAGTACCCACCCGGACAGGGCTTATGGCTACACCTTC; CDR3 protein: CASSTHPDRAYGYTF